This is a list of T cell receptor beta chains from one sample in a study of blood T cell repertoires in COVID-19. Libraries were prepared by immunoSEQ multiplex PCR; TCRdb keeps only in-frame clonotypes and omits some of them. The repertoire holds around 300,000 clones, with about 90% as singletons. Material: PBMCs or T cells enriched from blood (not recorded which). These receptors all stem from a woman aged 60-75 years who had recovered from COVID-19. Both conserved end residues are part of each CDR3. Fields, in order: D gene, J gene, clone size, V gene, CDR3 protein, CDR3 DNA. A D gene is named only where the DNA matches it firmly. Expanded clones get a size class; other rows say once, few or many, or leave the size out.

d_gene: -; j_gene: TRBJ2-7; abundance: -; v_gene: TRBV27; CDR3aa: CASSLGAGREQYF; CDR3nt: TGTGCCAGCAGCCTAGGGGCAGGGCGCGAGCAGTACTTC
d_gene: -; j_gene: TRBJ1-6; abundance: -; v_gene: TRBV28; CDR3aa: CASSSPNNSPLHF; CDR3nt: TGTGCCAGCAGTTCCCCTAATAATTCACCCCTCCACTTT
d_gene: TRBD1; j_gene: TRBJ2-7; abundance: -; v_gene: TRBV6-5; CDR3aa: CASSHRDRGFNEQYF; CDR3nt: TGTGCCAGCAGTCACCGGGACAGGGGGTTCAACGAGCAGTACTTC
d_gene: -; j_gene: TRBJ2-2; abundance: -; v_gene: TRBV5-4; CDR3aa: CASTLEGANTGELFF; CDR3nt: TGTGCCAGCACCCTCGAGGGAGCGAACACCGGGGAGCTGTTTTTT
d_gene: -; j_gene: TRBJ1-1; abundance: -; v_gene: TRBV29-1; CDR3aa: CSVGQLNTEAFF; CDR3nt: TGCAGCGTTGGACAGTTGAACACTGAAGCTTTCTTT
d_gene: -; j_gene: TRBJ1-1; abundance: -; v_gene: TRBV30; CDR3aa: CAWSDIVDTEAFF; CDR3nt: TGTGCCTGGAGTGACATTGTCGACACTGAAGCTTTCTTT
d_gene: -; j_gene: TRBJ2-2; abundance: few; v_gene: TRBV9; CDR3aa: CASSGLQTAGELFF; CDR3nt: TGTGCCAGCAGCGGACTCCAGACCGCCGGGGAGCTGTTTTTT
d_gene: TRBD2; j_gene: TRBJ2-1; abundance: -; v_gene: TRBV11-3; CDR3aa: CASSLVGGPGLAGHNEQFF; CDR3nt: TGTGCCAGCAGCTTAGTAGGGGGTCCCGGACTAGCGGGCCACAATGAGCAGTTCTTC
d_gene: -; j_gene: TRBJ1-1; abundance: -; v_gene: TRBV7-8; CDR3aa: CASSSRGLMNTEAFF; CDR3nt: TGTGCCAGCAGCTCCAGAGGACTCATGAACACTGAAGCTTTCTTT
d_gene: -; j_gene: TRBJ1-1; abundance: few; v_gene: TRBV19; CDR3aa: CASSIGGGDTEAFF; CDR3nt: TGTGCCAGTAGTATAGGAGGGGGGGACACTGAAGCTTTCTTT
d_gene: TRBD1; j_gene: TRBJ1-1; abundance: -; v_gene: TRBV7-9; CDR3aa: CASSPEDRVAFF; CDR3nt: TGTGCCAGCAGCCCGGAAGACAGGGTCGCTTTCTTT
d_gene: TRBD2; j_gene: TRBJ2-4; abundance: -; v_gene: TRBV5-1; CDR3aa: CASSLTSAKNIQYF; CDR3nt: TGCGCCAGCAGCTTAACTAGCGCTAAAAACATTCAGTACTTC
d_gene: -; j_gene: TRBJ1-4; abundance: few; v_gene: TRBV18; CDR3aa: CASSPFPEEKLFF; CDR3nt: TGTGCCAGCTCACCCTTCCCCGAGGAAAAACTGTTTTTT
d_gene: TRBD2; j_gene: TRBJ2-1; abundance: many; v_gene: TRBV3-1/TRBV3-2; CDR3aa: CASSQEGDYYNEQFF; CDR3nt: TGTGCCAGCAGCCAAGAAGGGGACTACTACAATGAGCAGTTCTTC
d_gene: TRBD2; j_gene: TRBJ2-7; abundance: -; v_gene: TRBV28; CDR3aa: CASSLSISGVYEQYF; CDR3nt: TGTGCCAGCAGTTTATCGATTAGCGGGGTCTACGAGCAGTACTTC
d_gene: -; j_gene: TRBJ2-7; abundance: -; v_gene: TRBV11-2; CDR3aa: CASSFEHADEQYF; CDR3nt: TGTGCCAGCAGCTTCGAACACGCGGATGAGCAGTACTTC
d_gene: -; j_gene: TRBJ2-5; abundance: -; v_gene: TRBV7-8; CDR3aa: CASRAVRGVLETQYF; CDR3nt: TGTGCCAGCAGGGCTGTCAGGGGGGTTTTGGAGACCCAGTACTTC